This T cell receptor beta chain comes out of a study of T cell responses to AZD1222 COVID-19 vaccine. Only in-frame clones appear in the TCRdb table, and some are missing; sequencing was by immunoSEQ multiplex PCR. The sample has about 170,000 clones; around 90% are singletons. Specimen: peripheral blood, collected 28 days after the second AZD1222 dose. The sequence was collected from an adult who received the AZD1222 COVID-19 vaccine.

The CDR3, as DNA: TGTGCCATCGCGCTAGCGGGATGGGGGGATACGCAGTATTTT. Amino acid sequence: CAIALAGWGDTQYF. The rearrangement uses TRBV2 and TRBJ2-3; 9 nucleotides agree with TRBD2. Germline V gene lookup returns CDR1 SNHLY and CDR2 FYNNEI. Germline trimming cut 10 bases from V and 6 bases from J; bases unmatched to any gene: 11. The CDR3 has 14 residues.